The 27 T cell receptor beta chains listed next were all sequenced from one sample in a study of chemoradiotherapy in HPV16-positive cancers. Assay: immunoSEQ multiplex PCR; the TCRdb copy retains only in-frame clones and omits some. Of about 12,000 clones listed, 81% are singletons. Collection of the sample occurred from a patient who underwent chemoradiotherapy. The receptors derive from a human donor with HPV-associated anogenital cancer.

The chain combines TRBV7-2 with TRBJ1-3; no firm D call. Germline V gene lookup returns CDR1 SGHTA and CDR2 FQGNSA. The CDR3 is made up of 13 amino acids. Deletions cut 8 bases from V and 2 bases from J, with 10 bases between. CDR3 DNA: TGTGCCAGCTCCAACGGTCCTGGAAACACCATATATTTT. Residues: CASSNGPGNTIYF.

V and J are TRBV6-5 and TRBJ1-3; 7 bases line up with TRBD1. The CDR3 totals 15 residues. V dropped 2 bases and J dropped 3; count of bases not matched to a gene: 4. Germline V gene data show CDR1 as MNHEY and CDR2 as SVGAGI. CDR3 nucleotides: TGTGCCAGCAGTTACGAGGGGGCTTATGGAAACACCATATATTTT. It is translated as CASSYEGAYGNTIYF.

The rearrangement uses TRBV6-1 and TRBJ2-7, with TRBD2 identical over 7 bases. V gave up 3 bases and J gave up 0 bases; unmatched junction bases: 14. CDR1 and CDR2 from the germline V gene are MNHNS and SASEGT. The CDR3 totals 18 residues. CDR3 sequence (DNA): TGTGCCAGCAGTGATCCCCCGGGGGGTCGGACCAGCTCCTACGAGCAGTACTTC. It yields the protein CASSDPPGGRTSSYEQYF.

The gene calls are TRBV9 and TRBJ2-3; D gene uncertain. Per the germline V gene, CDR1 is SGDLS and CDR2 is YYNGEE. V was shortened by 0 bases and J by 0 bases, with 11 bases between the two germline ends. The length of the CDR3 is 16 residues. The CDR3 is CASSVEVVPSTDTQYF. DNA for the CDR3: TGTGCCAGCAGCGTAGAGGTAGTACCTAGCACAGATACGCAGTATTTT.

This chain's CDR3 is CASSQERKGGGQPQHF. CDR3 nucleotides: TGCGCCAGCAGCCAAGAAAGGAAGGGGGGCGGTCAGCCCCAGCATTTT. This chain links TRBV4-1 with TRBJ1-5; weak D call: TRBD1 (6 bases). The CDR3 runs to 16 residues. CDR1 MGHRA and CDR2 YSYEKL come from the germline V gene. The V gene lost 0 bases and the J gene lost 6 bases, with 15 bases spanning the gap.

With respect to this clone: Mismatch with germline at one junction end may stem from a read error. The chain employs TRBV7-7 and TRBJ2-1; TRBD2 matches 9 bases. In germline, CDR1 is SSHAT, CDR2 FNYEAQ (reference sequence). The CDR3 has 15 residues. CDR3 coding DNA: TGTGCTAGCAGCCCTGAAGCGGGGGGTTTCCATGAGCAGTTCTTC. Translating it yields CASSPEAGGFHEQFF.

In this sample, this clone turned up once. The CDR3 region is CASSLGPGADTQYF. The CDR3, as DNA: TGTGCCAGCAGTCTCGGACCCGGCGCGGATACGCAGTATTTT. The chain employs TRBV27 and TRBJ2-3; no clear D. Per the germline V gene, CDR1 is MNHEY and CDR2 is SMNVEV (reference sequence). The ends were cut back, 5 bases at V and 6 bases at J, with 15 bases in the middle. The CDR3 has 14 residues.

This chain links TRBV27 with TRBJ1-2; D remains ambiguous. Between the trimmed V and J ends, which lost 2 bases and 1 base, there was a span of 5 bases. Germline values: CDR1 MNHEY, CDR2 SMNVEV (reference sequence). The CDR3 contains 13 residues. CDR3 nucleotides: TGTGCCAGCAGTTTACGGCTTAACTATGGCTACACCTTC. Protein: CASSLRLNYGYTF.

V and J are TRBV18 and TRBJ2-1; 9 nucleotides align to TRBD1. Germline CDR1 reads KGHSH; CDR2 reads LQKENI. The ends lost 3 bases at V and 2 bases at J; junction bases unmatched: 5. The CDR3 consists of 16 residues. The CDR3 DNA is TGTGCCAGCTCACCTAGACAGGGGGGAGCCTACAATGAGCAGTTCTTC. Amino acids: CASSPRQGGAYNEQFF. The entire variable domain, with the rest obtained from reference TRBV18 and TRBJ2-1, is as follows: NAGVMQNPRHLVRRRGQEARLRCSPMKGHSHVYWYRQLPEEGLKFMVYLQKENIIDESGMPKERFSAEFPKEGPSILRIQQVVRGDSAAYFCASSPRQGGAYNEQFFGPGTRLTVL.

The CDR3 nucleotides are TGTGCCAGCAGTCGGGTTTGGGACTTTAATGAAAAACTGTTTTTT. This translates into CASSRVWDFNEKLFF. The chain carries TRBV6-1 and TRBJ1-4; a weak D match, TRBD1 (5 bases). The CDR3 consists of 15 residues. V was shortened by 5 bases and J by 4 bases, with 14 bases between the two germline ends. CDR1 is MNHNS and CDR2 is SASEGT in the germline V gene.

This rearrangement joins TRBV5-8 to TRBJ2-7, with 10 bases aligning to TRBD2. This CDR3 comprises 15 residues. After removal of 1 base from V and 2 bases from J, the junction contained 3 bases not matched to a gene. Per germline, CDR1 SGHTS and CDR2 YDEGEE. The CDR3 loop reads CASSLSSGGPYEQYF. CDR3 DNA: TGTGCCAGCAGCTTGTCTAGCGGGGGACCCTACGAGCAGTACTTC.

This clone was seen a handful of times. The CDR3 nucleotides read TGTGCCAGCAGTGACAACTCTGGGGCCAACGTCCTGACTTTC. This codes for CASSDNSGANVLTF. This chain uses TRBV6-4 with TRBJ2-6; D call uncertain. V was pared by 2 bases and J by 0 bases, with 2 bases between. Looked up from germline, CDR1 is MRHNA and CDR2 is SNTAGT. This CDR3 region has 14 residues.

The chain links TRBV7-8 to TRBJ1-6; 7 bases align to TRBD1. Germline V gene lookup returns CDR1 SGHVS and CDR2 FQNEAQ. V lost 1 base, J lost 6 bases, and 12 bases stayed unmatched. The CDR3 loop spans 18 amino acids. CDR3: CASSLVSPGTALNSPLHF. The CDR3 region has the DNA TGTGCCAGCAGCTTAGTCTCCCCGGGGACAGCTCTTAATTCACCCCTCCACTTT.

The rearrangement links TRBV15 to TRBJ2-2, with 8 positions matching TRBD1. J lost 5 bases, V lost 5 bases, and 10 bases had no gene match. Looked up from germline, CDR1 is LNHNV and CDR2 is YYDKDF (reference sequence). This CDR3 has 16 residues. For the CDR3, the DNA is TGTGCCACCAGCGACAGGGGTGGACGGGAGACCGGGGAGCTGTTTTTT. This sequence encodes CATSDRGGRETGELFF.

The sample holds a few counts of this clone. This chain connects TRBV30 to TRBJ1-6; unclear D gene. The CDR3 extends over 11 amino acids. V gave up 0 bases and J gave up 14 bases, with 8 bases separating them. The germline V gene encodes CDR1 GTSNPN and CDR2 SVGIG (reference sequence). The CDR3 coding sequence is TGTGCCTGGAGTGTTGGATCGACCCTCCACTTT. It encodes CAWSVGSTLHF.

The V and J genes are TRBV21-1 and TRBJ1-2. TRBV21-1 is marked as a pseudogene. The CDR3 runs to 14 residues. The chain's CDR3 is CASSKRREGYGYTF. Written as DNA, the CDR3 is TGTGCCAGCAGCAAGAGAAGGGAGGGCTATGGCTACACCTTC.

The CDR3 here is CASSLDLGQGFSYEQYF. Written as DNA, the CDR3 is TGTGCCAGCAGCTTAGACCTGGGACAGGGATTTTCCTACGAGCAGTACTTC. The chain recombines TRBV7-8 with TRBJ2-7; 9 bases are a match to TRBD1. There are 17 residues in the CDR3. Unmatched junction bases numbered 8, after V lost 1 base and J lost 1 base. Germline CDR1 is SGHVS and CDR2 is FQNEAQ.

The rearrangement uses TRBV15 and TRBJ1-6, with D hard to call. Germline V gene lookup returns CDR1 LNHNV and CDR2 YYDKDF (reference sequence). The CDR3 consists of 13 residues. V shed 6 bases and J shed 7 bases, with 10 bases lying between them. The CDR3 DNA reads as TGTGCCACCAGACGGCAGCTAAATTCACCCCTCCACTTT. Its protein is CATRRQLNSPLHF.

The chain recombines TRBV7-9 with TRBJ1-1; possible D gene TRBD1, 5 bases. Germline V gene sequence: CDR1 SEHNR, CDR2 FQNEAQ (reference sequence). The V end lost 5 bases, the J end lost 1 base, and 11 bases lay between the germline ends. This CDR3 has 14 amino acids. CDR3 region: CASSRAGRNTEAFF. Written as DNA, the CDR3 is TGTGCCAGCAGCCGGGCGGGACGGAACACTGAAGCTTTCTTT.

The chain combines TRBV19 with TRBJ1-2; unclear D gene. This CDR3 comprises 13 residues. V was shortened by 6 bases and J by 4 bases, with 12 bases between the two germline ends. Germline-derived CDR1 and CDR2 are LNHDA and SQIVND (reference sequence). CDR3 loop: CASSFGPSYGYTF. For the CDR3, the DNA is TGTGCCAGTAGCTTCGGACCGAGCTATGGCTACACCTTC.

About this clone itself: Within the sample, other DNA sequences also encode this same CDR3. This chain uses TRBV5-1 with TRBJ1-1, with D perhaps TRBD1 (5 bases). This CDR3 is 14 amino acids long. V was pared by 2 bases and J by 2 bases, with 10 bases between. Germline values: CDR1 SGHRS, CDR2 YFSETQ. For the CDR3, the DNA is TGCGCCAGCAGCTTAGACAGATCTAACACTGAAGCTTTCTTT. Residues: CASSLDRSNTEAFF.

In nucleotides, the CDR3 is TGTGCCAGCAGCCCCTATTCCAGGGTGGACACCGGGGAGCTGTTTTTT. Translating it yields CASSPYSRVDTGELFF. This chain connects TRBV4-2 to TRBJ2-2; a possible D gene is TRBD1 (5 bases). Germline CDR1 and CDR2: LGHNA and YNFKEQ. Trimming took 4 bases from V and 3 from J, leaving 15 bases between them. The CDR3 length is 16 residues.

The chain combines TRBV4-2 with TRBJ2-4, with a possible D match to TRBD1 (6 bases). The CDR3 consists of 16 residues. Per germline, CDR1 LGHNA and CDR2 YNFKEQ. With 1 base removed from V and 1 base from J, the gap between germline ends came to 11 bases. The chain's CDR3 is CASSQAGDKAKNIQYF. The CDR3 DNA sequence: TGTGCCAGCAGCCAAGCAGGGGATAAGGCCAAAAACATTCAGTACTTC.

V is TRBV5-8 and J is TRBJ2-2; TRBD1 is a possible D gene (5 bases). V lost 6 bases and J 0 bases, leaving 12 bases between the germline ends. The CDR3 extends over 15 amino acids. From germline, CDR1 is SGHTS and CDR2 YDEGEE. In nucleotides, the CDR3 is TGTGCCAGCAAAGTAGACAGTTCGAACACCGGGGAGCTGTTTTTT. This sequence encodes CASKVDSSNTGELFF.

This sequence joins TRBV12-5 and TRBJ2-1; 7 nucleotides match TRBD1. The CDR3 runs to 14 residues. V lost 3 bases and J lost 9; bases outside the gene matches: 8. Germline V gene lookup returns CDR1 LGHNT and CDR2 FRNRAP. CDR3 DNA sequence: TGTGCTAGTGGTTTAGGGGGCGCTTGGAGTGAGCAGTTCTTC. Its protein is CASGLGGAWSEQFF.

This clone was recorded once. The V and J genes are TRBV5-6 and TRBJ2-7, with TRBD1 identical over 8 bases. The CDR3 extends over 15 amino acids. With 4 bases clipped from V and 3 bases from J, the junction kept 9 bases outside the gene matches. Germline-derived CDR1 and CDR2 are SGHDT and YYEEEE. The CDR3 protein is CASSLGGQAIYEQYF. The CDR3 DNA reads TGTGCCAGCAGCCTGGGGGGACAGGCGATCTACGAGCAGTACTTC.

The chain employs TRBV2 and TRBJ1-4, with D unclear. The CDR3 sequence is 16 residues long. Trimming took off 3 bases at V and 3 bases at J, with 14 bases between the two ends. Germline-derived CDR1 and CDR2 are SNHLY and FYNNEI. DNA of the CDR3: TGTGCCAGCAGTGATTTAGGGTGGGAGGCTAATGAAAAACTGTTTTTT. Translation: CASSDLGWEANEKLFF.